This T cell receptor (beta chain) emerged from a study of OX40 agonist ivuxolimab in advanced cancers. Study details: The drug used for patients, ivuxolimab, was an agonistic anti-OX40 (CD134) antibody. Findings and limits, study-wide: At 0.1-3.0 mg/kg, partial responders had clonal expansion among the lowest observed.

Sequenced by immunoSEQ multiplex PCR; TCRdb stores in-frame clones only, minus some. The data show about 64,000 clones, around 84% seen once. J lost 4 bases, V lost 4 bases, and 3 bases had no gene match. Germline V CDR1 and CDR2: MDHEN, SYDVKM. The CDR3 covers 13 residues. Concerning this clone: Its antigen is not identified.

The sequenced sample was CD4+ or CD8+ T cells sorted from blood, obtained in a trial of the OX40 agonist ivuxolimab. The rearrangement links TRBV28 to TRBJ2-7; 8 nucleotides align to TRBD1. This TCR was recovered from an adult with an advanced solid tumor such as melanoma, head and neck, liver or kidney cancer. CDR3 nucleotides: TGTGCCAGCAGTTGGACAGGGAGTTACGAGCAGTACTTC. The encoded protein is CASSWTGSYEQYF.